These T cell receptor beta chains were read from a single sample in a study of cytomegalovirus exposure and HLA in healthy donors. Repertoires were generated with immunoSEQ multiplex PCR, while TCRdb's copy carries only in-frame clones and drops some. Among fewer than 120,000 clones listed, about nine tenths were seen once. Sequences were obtained from PBMCs. Source of these receptors: a woman under 30 in good health and CMV-seronegative. Each CDR3 is given with its conserved first and last residue. The D gene is left open where the match is weak. Clone size appears in some rows only: once, few, many, or a class for an expanded clone.

TRBV4-3	-	-	TRBJ1-4	CASSQAGEEKLFF	TGCGCCAGCAGCCAGGCGGGGGAGGAAAAACTGTTTTTT
TRBV6-5	-	TRBD1	TRBJ1-1	CASSLTGTGRTEAFF	TGTGCCAGCAGTCTCACTGGGACAGGGCGAACTGAAGCTTTCTTT
TRBV2	-	TRBD2	TRBJ2-2	CASSLTSGWQAGELFF	TGTGCCAGCAGTCTGACTAGCGGGTGGCAGGCCGGGGAGCTGTTTTTT
TRBV11-2	-	TRBD1	TRBJ2-2	CASISWGQTTGELFF	TGTGCCAGCATCTCGTGGGGACAGACCACCGGGGAGCTGTTTTTT
TRBV6-5	once	-	TRBJ1-3	CASSYSHRSANTIYF	TGTGCCAGCAGTTACTCTCACAGATCGGCAAACACCATATATTTT
TRBV7-9	-	TRBD2	TRBJ2-3	CASSLTSGSTDTQYF	TGTGCCAGCAGCTTGACTAGCGGCTCCACAGATACGCAGTATTTT
TRBV6-5	-	TRBD1	TRBJ1-3	CASSQSDRGGNTIYF	TGTGCCAGCAGCCAATCCGACAGGGGAGGAAACACCATATATTTT
TRBV7-9	-	TRBD2	TRBJ2-1	CASSLVGTSADNEQFF	TGTGCCAGCAGCTTAGTTGGGACTAGCGCGGACAATGAGCAGTTCTTC
TRBV19	-	TRBD1	TRBJ2-2	CASSRSRTGTGGTGELFF	TGTGCCAGTAGTAGGAGTCGCACCGGGACAGGGGGAACCGGGGAGCTGTTTTTT
TRBV30	-	TRBD1	TRBJ1-2	CAWNVPGTGKGYTF	TGTGCCTGGAATGTTCCCGGGACAGGGAAAGGCTACACCTTC
TRBV7-9	-	-	TRBJ1-3	CASSLDRFSGNTIYF	TGTGCCAGCAGCTTAGACAGGTTCTCTGGAAACACCATATATTTT
TRBV6-6	-	-	TRBJ1-2	CAPKGREGYTF	TGTGCCCCTAAGGGGCGGGAAGGCTACACCTTC
TRBV6-5	-	TRBD1	TRBJ1-4	CASSSGTEDEKLFF	TGTGCCAGCAGTTCCGGGACAGAAGATGAAAAACTGTTTTTT
TRBV27	-	-	TRBJ2-5	CAVCCRGYQETQYF	TGTGCCGTGTGTTGTAGGGGATACCAAGAGACCCAGTACTTC
TRBV7-2	once	TRBD2	TRBJ2-2	CASSLVSGGGGELFF	TGTGCCAGCAGCTTAGTATCGGGAGGTGGCGGGGAGCTGTTTTTT
TRBV5-6	-	-	TRBJ1-1	CASSSTGQGLNTEAFF	TGTGCCAGCAGCTCAACGGGCCAGGGGCTCAATACTGAAGCTTTCTTT
TRBV19	-	TRBD1	TRBJ1-6	CASRGQVNSPLHF	TGTGCCAGTAGGGGACAGGTTAATTCACCCCTCCACTTT
TRBV5-1	once	-	TRBJ2-2	CASSLDSGTGELFF	TGCGCCAGCAGCTTGGATAGCGGAACCGGGGAGCTGTTTTTT
TRBV13	-	-	TRBJ2-1	CASSLRTGTMRNEQFF	TGTGCCAGCAGCTTAAGGACCGGGACAATGCGTAATGAGCAGTTCTTC
TRBV9	-	-	TRBJ2-7	CASSPRLVGSSYEQYF	TGTGCCAGCAGCCCCCGGCTAGTCGGGAGTTCCTACGAGCAGTACTTC
TRBV7-3	-	TRBD1	TRBJ1-2	CASSGTGAGYSGYTF	TGTGCCAGCAGCGGGACAGGGGCGGGATATTCTGGCTACACCTTC
TRBV7-6	-	-	TRBJ2-1	CASSLELANEQFF	TGTGCCAGCAGCTTAGAACTAGCAAATGAGCAGTTCTTC
TRBV25-1	-	TRBD2	TRBJ2-7	CASSVTSGIYEQYF	TGTGCCAGCAGTGTAACTAGCGGGATCTACGAGCAGTACTTC
TRBV29-1	once	-	TRBJ2-1	CSVGGSGTASSYNEQFF	TGCAGCGTTGGTGGTAGCGGCACCGCAAGCTCCTACAATGAGCAGTTCTTC
TRBV27	-	TRBD1	TRBJ1-4	CASSSPGQGFEKLFF	TGTGCCAGCAGTTCACCGGGACAGGGGTTTGAAAAACTGTTTTTT
TRBV11-1	-	-	TRBJ2-7	CASSSYGAGSAYEQYF	TGTGCCAGCAGCTCATATGGTGCGGGGTCCGCCTACGAGCAGTACTTC
TRBV6-1	-	TRBD1	TRBJ1-4	CASSPRTGRNEKLFF	TGTGCCAGCAGTCCCAGGACAGGCCGTAATGAAAAACTGTTTTTT
TRBV7-2	few	TRBD2	TRBJ2-7	CASSTGTSGIEQYF	TGTGCCAGCAGCACCGGGACTAGCGGAATCGAGCAGTACTTC
TRBV10-3	-	-	TRBJ1-2	CAISHLTGRSTYGYTF	TGTGCCATCAGCCATCTGACAGGCCGTAGTACCTATGGCTACACCTTC
TRBV2	-	-	TRBJ2-3	CASSDDGVASTDTQYF	TGTGCCAGCAGTGACGATGGGGTAGCGAGCACAGATACGCAGTATTTT
TRBV7-6	-	TRBD2	TRBJ2-7	CASSSSGRGEQYF	TGTGCCAGCAGCTCTAGCGGGAGGGGAGAGCAGTACTTC
TRBV4-2	-	TRBD2	TRBJ2-3	CASSQGLAEIVTDTQYF	TGTGCCAGCAGCCAAGGACTAGCGGAAATCGTCACAGATACGCAGTATTTT
TRBV10-1	few	-	TRBJ2-2	CASSERVEAGELFF	TGCGCCAGCAGTGAAAGGGTGGAGGCCGGGGAGCTGTTTTTT
TRBV2	-	-	TRBJ1-2	CASSEALQGGYTF	TGTGCCAGCAGTGAAGCGCTTCAGGGTGGCTACACCTTC
TRBV4-1	-	-	TRBJ1-4	CASSQKQGTNEKLFF	TGCGCCAGCAGCCAAAAACAGGGAACTAATGAAAAACTGTTTTTT
TRBV9	-	TRBD2	TRBJ2-3	CASSGSGGATDTQYF	TGTGCCAGCAGCGGTAGCGGGGGGGCCACAGATACGCAGTATTTT
TRBV28	-	-	TRBJ1-2	CASSITGNYGYTF	TGTGCCAGCAGTATCACAGGGAACTATGGCTACACCTTC
TRBV5-6	-	TRBD2	TRBJ2-3	CASSSSGRATDTQYF	TGTGCCAGCAGCTCTAGCGGGAGGGCCACAGATACGCAGTATTTT
TRBV11-1	-	-	TRBJ1-6	CASSEGVGSPLHF	TGTGCCAGCAGCGAGGGGGTGGGCTCACCCCTCCACTTT
TRBV7-8	-	TRBD1	TRBJ1-1	CASSFQGASTEAFF	TGTGCCAGCAGCTTTCAGGGGGCGAGCACTGAAGCTTTCTTT
TRBV10-1	-	TRBD1	TRBJ2-2	CASSETGGPKGRIDSGELFF	TGCGCCAGCAGTGAGACAGGGGGGCCAAAGGGGCGAATTGATAGCGGGGAGCTGTTTTTT